This T cell receptor (beta chain) emerged from a study of T cell changes during pregnancy in multiple sclerosis. The table came from immunoSEQ multiplex PCR; TCRdb's copy has only in-frame clones and leaves some out. The data show about 87,000 clones, with just over 90% seen just once and 1.3% to 1.5% held by the top ten. This clone was seen once. The sample consisted of peripheral blood, taken in the third trimester of pregnancy. This receptor was identified in a female donor in good health, enrolled as a control in a pregnancy study.

CDR3 sequence: CASSLSFSNTEAFF. Written as DNA, the CDR3 is TGTGCCAGCAGCCTGTCCTTTTCCAACACTGAAGCTTTCTTT. The rearrangement links TRBV27 to TRBJ1-1; D unclear. The CDR3 is made up of 14 amino acids. Trimming shortened V by 6 bases and J by 2 bases, and 13 bases separated the two germline ends. CDR1 is MNHEY, CDR2 SMNVEV, per germline (reference sequence).